These 18 T cell receptor beta chains were sequenced from one sample in a study of blood T cell repertoires in COVID-19. The assay was immunoSEQ multiplex PCR, and TCRdb's table has in-frame clones only and misses some. The sample consists of roughly 140,000 clones, roughly 84% of them appearing once. Sequencing was carried out using peripheral blood. Receptors originate from a woman aged 45-65 years in a cohort sampled during active or convalescent COVID-19.

The chain has TRBV29-1 and TRBJ1-4, with no clear D. Trimming shortened V by 3 bases and J by 5 bases, and 4 bases separated the two germline ends. CDR3 size: 11 residues. Germline values: CDR1 SQVTM, CDR2 ANQGSEA. The CDR3 sequence is CSVDQNEKLFF. Here the CDR3 DNA reads TGCAGCGTTGATCAGAATGAAAAACTGTTTTTT.

The chain employs TRBV11-1 and TRBJ1-4; a possible D gene is TRBD1 (6 bases). CDR1 is SGHAT and CDR2 is FQDESV in the germline V gene (reference sequence). V gave up 5 bases and J gave up 13 bases, with 11 bases separating them. The CDR3 extends over 11 amino acids. This CDR3 is CASSETGLLFF. The DNA for the CDR3 is TGTGCCAGCAGCGAAACAGGGCTACTGTTTTTT. The full variable domain, its missing parts supplied by reference TRBV11-1 and TRBJ1-4, is EAEVAQSPRYKITEKSQAVAFWCDPISGHATLYWYRQILGQGPELLVQFQDESVVDDSQLPKDRFSAERLKGVDSTLKIQPAELGDSAMYLCASSETGLLFFGSGTQLSVL.

The chain employs TRBV3-1 (or the pseudogene TRBV3-2) and TRBJ1-4; no clear D. Germline values: CDR1 LGHDT, CDR2 YNNKEL (reference sequence). Trimming cost V 4 bases and J 1 base, with 7 bases left between them. The CDR3 is made up of 14 amino acids. CDR3 sequence: CASSPTRTNEKLFF. CDR3 DNA sequence: TGTGCCAGCAGCCCGACACGAACTAATGAAAAACTGTTTTTT.

This clone was counted a single time. The chain recombines TRBV5-4 with TRBJ1-2, with TRBD1 matching over 7 bases. This CDR3 is built from 15 residues. V lost 3 bases to trimming and J lost 0 bases; unmatched junction nucleotides: 5. The V gene's germline CDR1 is SGHNT and CDR2 YYREEE (reference sequence). The CDR3 reads CASSSGQIANYGYTF. The CDR3 coding sequence is TGTGCCAGCAGCTCGGGACAGATCGCTAACTATGGCTACACCTTC. The variable domain in full, with the rest retrieved from reference TRBV5-4 and TRBJ1-2, is ETGVTQSPTHLIKTRGQQVTLRCSSQSGHNTVSWYQQALGQGPQFIFQYYREEENGRGNFPPRFSGLQFPNYSSELNVNALELDDSALYLCASSSGQIANYGYTFGSGTRLTVV.

CDR3 sequence: CASSQGRGSPLHF. The CDR3 bases are TGTGCCAGCAGCCAAGGGAGGGGTTCACCCCTCCACTTT. This sequence joins TRBV4-2 and TRBJ1-6, with a weak D call TRBD1 (5 bases). Germline V gives CDR1 LGHNA, CDR2 YNFKEQ. The V end lost 1 base, the J end lost 9 bases, and 7 bases lay between the germline ends. There are 13 residues in the CDR3.

The chain joins TRBV3-1 (or the pseudogene TRBV3-2) to TRBJ2-5; 15 bases match TRBD2. The CDR3 totals 18 residues. Germline V gene data show CDR1 as LGHDT and CDR2 as YNNKEL (reference sequence). The V and J ends lost 2 bases and 5 bases, in that order; junction bases with no gene match: 9. The CDR3 protein is CASSQLPGLAGGGETQYF. DNA for the CDR3: TGTGCCAGCAGCCAACTTCCGGGACTAGCGGGGGGAGGGGAGACCCAGTACTTC.

The rearrangement uses TRBV6-4 and TRBJ2-1; 12 bases map to TRBD2. The trim removed 5 bases at V and 8 bases at J, leaving 7 bases unmatched. The germline V gene has CDR1 MRHNA and CDR2 SNTAGT. This CDR3 spans 15 amino acids. CDR3 DNA: TGTGCCAGCAGTCCCCGACTAGCGGGGGTGGATGAGCAGTTCTTC. It translates to CASSPRLAGVDEQFF.

The chain links TRBV4-1 to TRBJ2-6; D is unclear. Per the germline V gene, CDR1 is MGHRA and CDR2 is YSYEKL. V lost 2 bases and J 2 bases, leaving 7 bases between the germline ends. This CDR3 contains 15 residues. In DNA, the CDR3 is TGCGCCAGCAGCCAACCTTTAACTGGGGCCAACGTCCTGACTTTC. Protein product: CASSQPLTGANVLTF.

V is TRBV4-1 and J is TRBJ2-3, with D maybe TRBD2 (5 bases). V dropped 5 bases and J dropped 2 bases, with 17 bases sitting between them. The germline gives CDR1 MGHRA, CDR2 YSYEKL. This CDR3 spans 16 amino acids. The CDR3 sequence is CASSSRERTHTDTQYF. The CDR3 DNA sequence: TGCGCCAGCAGCTCACGGGAACGAACCCACACAGATACGCAGTATTTT.

The gene calls are TRBV7-6 and TRBJ1-2; D is possibly TRBD1 (5 bases). This CDR3 comprises 14 residues. The germline CDR1 and CDR2 sequences are SGHVS and FNYEAQ. Trimming stripped 4 bases from V and 4 bases from J, with 13 bases between. The CDR3 is CASSSLGEGYGYTF. The CDR3 DNA is TGTGCCAGCAGCTCCCTGGGGGAGGGCTATGGCTACACCTTC.

The genes are TRBV5-1 and TRBJ2-7, with a tentative D call TRBD2 (5 bases). This CDR3 contains 12 residues. The V gene's germline CDR1 is SGHRS and CDR2 YFSETQ. V dropped 4 bases and J dropped 6 bases, with 11 bases sitting between them. The CDR3 DNA sequence: TGCGCCAGCAGCCCGGTGGGGAGCGAGCAGTACTTC. This codes for CASSPVGSEQYF.

The chain couples TRBV20-1 to TRBJ1-1; no clear D. Per the germline V gene, CDR1 is DFQATT and CDR2 is SNEGSKA (reference sequence). There are 16 residues in the CDR3. V was clipped by 3 bases and J by 7 bases, with 24 bases between them. The CDR3 loop is CSASPRTVRRLSEAFF. The DNA of the CDR3 is TGCAGTGCTAGTCCCCGGACCGTACGGAGGTTGAGTGAAGCTTTCTTT.

The V gene is TRBV4-3, the J gene TRBJ1-2; perhaps TRBD1 as D (5 bases). The CDR3 is 17 amino acids. Germline loops: CDR1 LGHNA, CDR2 YSLEER. Trimming stripped 1 base from V and 5 bases from J, with 20 bases between. CDR3 nucleotides: TGCGCCAGCAGCCAAGGGGTTAGGGTAGGGGTAGAGTATGGCTACACCTTC. Its translation: CASSQGVRVGVEYGYTF.

The V and J genes are TRBV6-5 and TRBJ1-5; 9 bases line up with TRBD1. V gave up 6 bases and J gave up 5 bases; unmatched junction bases: 8. The CDR3 sequence is 15 residues long. The V gene's germline CDR1 is MNHEY and CDR2 SVGAGI. The CDR3 sequence is CASRAPGQGYQPQHF. The DNA for the CDR3 is TGTGCCAGCAGAGCCCCGGGACAGGGCTATCAGCCCCAGCATTTT.

This chain links TRBV5-4 with TRBJ1-1; no definite D call. CDR3 length: 13 residues. Per the germline V gene, CDR1 is SGHNT and CDR2 is YYREEE (reference sequence). V was trimmed by 4 bases and J by 3 bases, leaving 10 bases between them. The CDR3, as DNA: TGTGCCAGCAGCCCGCAGCAGGACACTGAAGCTTTCTTT. This codes for CASSPQQDTEAFF.

The J gene is TRBJ2-1, the V gene TRBV4-1; 8 bases align to TRBD1. The CDR3 is 16 amino acids. Germline CDR1 is MGHRA and CDR2 is YSYEKL. V trimming: 2 bases; J trimming: 0 bases; junction bases outside the gene matches: 3. The DNA of the CDR3 is TGCGCCAGCAGCCAACAGGGGGCGAGCTCCTACAATGAGCAGTTCTTC. It specifies CASSQQGASSYNEQFF.

The chain carries TRBV2 and TRBJ2-7; D is perhaps TRBD1 (6 bases). The ends were cut back, 3 bases at V and 11 bases at J, with 14 bases in the middle. The CDR3 sequence is 12 residues long. Per germline, CDR1 SNHLY and CDR2 FYNNEI. The CDR3 nucleotides are TGTGCCAGCAGTGATCTGGCCAGGGACAAGTACTTC. Translating it yields CASSDLARDKYF.

The V gene is TRBV12-3 or TRBV12-4, the J gene TRBJ1-3; 9 bases fit TRBD1. After removal of 5 bases from V and 9 bases from J, the junction contained 5 bases not matched to a gene. CDR3 length: 13 residues. The CDR3 DNA reads as TGTGCCAGCAGTCCCGGGACAGGGATCACCATATATTTT. Translating gives CASSPGTGITIYF.